These 9 T cell receptor beta chains were sequenced from one sample in a study of regulatory T cells in long-lasting Graves disease (dated by TCRdb to the early 2020s). Receptor libraries were prepared by multiplex PCR. Data came from an Illumina HiSeq 4000. CDR3 regions were amplified by Arm-PCR with iRepertoire HTBI primers to construct TCR beta libraries. The raw public reads went through TCRdb reprocessing: fastp at Q25, MiXCR clone calling, in-frame beta chains kept. Each record represents a unique CDR3 protein, reported with the most common genes and DNA among its rows. This sample lists roughly 530,000 distinct CDR3 sequences; 15% to 20% were detected once. Roughly 25% of the sample comes from the top ten. The time point label here, explained by the study, means: newly diagnosed GD, antithyroid drugs for less than 3 months. RNA was extracted from PBMCs in TRIzol for both TCR sequencing and RNA sequencing.

The same data also contributed to another study, on T cells in Graves' hyperthyroidism and ophthalmopathy.

The sequences come from peripheral blood mononuclear cells (PBMCs), collected at new diagnosis, from a patient treated with antithyroid drugs. The receptors were gathered from a woman aged 35-65 years with Graves disease. Donor details come from another sample of the same person, matched by shared clones.

This clonotype has just a few counts. This sequence joins TRBV3-1 and TRBJ2-6; no firm D call. CDR1 is LGHDT and CDR2 is YNNKEL in the germline V gene (reference sequence). Trimming took off 1 base at V and 0 bases at J, with 13 bases between the two ends. This CDR3 has 18 residues. CDR3 amino acids: CASSQGQLLTSGANVLTF. The CDR3 DNA sequence: TGTGCCAGCAGCCAAGGACAACTTTTAACCTCTGGGGCCAACGTCCTGACTTTC.

There are a few counts of this clonotype. V and J are TRBV3-1 and TRBJ2-2, with TRBD1 identical over 8 bases. V lost 3 bases, J lost 6 bases, and 3 bases stayed unmatched. Germline lookup yields CDR1 LGHDT and CDR2 YNNKEL (reference sequence). There are 14 residues in the CDR3. The CDR3 DNA is TGTGCCAGCAGCCAGGCAGGGGGCTCCGGGGAGCTGTTTTTT. Translated, it gives CASSQAGGSGELFF.

The chain couples TRBV19 to TRBJ2-5, with unresolved D. Looked up from germline, CDR1 is LNHDA and CDR2 is SQIVND (reference sequence). Deletions cut 3 bases from V and 5 bases from J, with 10 bases between. CDR3 length equals 13 residues. CDR3 loop: CASSIVHRETQYF. In DNA form, the CDR3 reads TGTGCCAGTAGTATTGTGCACCGGGAGACCCAGTACTTC.

J is TRBJ1-1 and V is TRBV27, with D possibly TRBD1 on 6 matching bases. CDR1 and CDR2 from the germline V gene are MNHEY and SMNVEV (reference sequence). The V end lost 2 bases, the J end lost 6 bases, and 13 bases lay between the germline ends. CDR3 length: 14 residues. For the CDR3, the DNA is TGTGCCAGCAGTTTAATAGTTGAGGGGGCTGAAGCTTTCTTT. As protein: CASSLIVEGAEAFF.

This clonotype was found many times. The CDR3 loop reads CASSLGSSYNEQFF. In DNA, the CDR3 is TGTGCCAGCAGCCTGGGTAGCTCCTACAATGAGCAGTTCTTC. The chain is built from TRBV14 and TRBJ2-1; no definite D call. Trimming removed 4 bases at V and 0 bases at J, with 7 bases between. This CDR3 is built from 14 residues. Germline loops: CDR1 SGHDN, CDR2 FVKESK.

V gene TRBV9 combines with J gene TRBJ2-2, with 8 bases that match TRBD2. Germline V gives CDR1 SGDLS, CDR2 YYNGEE. J lost 2 bases, V lost 0 bases, and 3 bases had no gene match. The CDR3 is made up of 16 amino acids. CDR3 DNA: TGTGCCAGCAGCGTAGTTAGCGGGGTTAACACCGGGGAGCTGTTTTTT. This sequence encodes CASSVVSGVNTGELFF. Based on the CDR3 plus reference TRBV9 and TRBJ2-2, the full variable domain is DSGVTQTPKHLITATGQRVTLRCSPRSGDLSVYWYQQSLDQGLQFLIQYYNGEERAKGNILERFSAQQFPDLHSELNLSSLELGDSALYFCASSVVSGVNTGELFFGEGSRLTVL.

To note about this clonotype: A much larger clone differs from this one at a single base, so this may be a read error. This rearrangement joins TRBV5-1 to TRBJ1-1; D not certain. CDR1 and CDR2 (germline): SGHRS, YFSETQ. The CDR3 runs 13 residues. V shed 9 bases and J shed 1 base, with 13 bases lying between them. The CDR3 loop reads CATRRETNTEAFF. DNA for the CDR3: TGCGCCACCCGGAGGGAGACGAACACTGAAGCTTTCTTT.

This clonotype showed up many times. The V and J genes are TRBV7-6 and TRBJ1-6; tentatively, D is TRBD1 (5 bases). Between the trimmed V and J ends, which lost 4 bases and 11 bases, there was a span of 18 bases. The CDR3 consists of 15 residues. CDR1 is SGHVS, CDR2 FNYEAQ, per germline. CDR3 protein: CASSSLEGLRTPLHF. Written as DNA, the CDR3 is TGTGCCAGCAGCTCTTTGGAGGGACTTAGAACACCCCTCCACTTT.

This clonotype was seen at least ten times. V is TRBV28 and J is TRBJ1-6; 10 nucleotides align to TRBD1. The V segment lost 7 bases and the J segment 7 bases; nucleotides outside the gene matches: 7. The CDR3 spans 15 residues. Per germline, CDR1 MDHEN and CDR2 SYDVKM. The CDR3 sequence is CASIWGQGRNSPLHF. As DNA, the CDR3 is TGTGCCAGCATCTGGGGACAGGGGCGAAATTCACCCCTCCACTTT.